The 18 T cell receptor beta chains below were found in one sample sequenced in a study of blood T cell repertoires in COVID-19. Method: immunoSEQ multiplex PCR; TCRdb's copy keeps in-frame clones and lacks some. The sample has tens of thousands of clones, 88% seen once. The source material was peripheral blood. These receptor sequences come from a man in his forties or fifties with acute or convalescent COVID-19.

V usage is TRBV29-1 and J usage is TRBJ1-2; TRBD1 aligns across 7 bases. The CDR3 contains 18 residues. Germline trimming cut 0 bases from V and 0 bases from J; bases unmatched to any gene: 13. The germline gives CDR1 SQVTM, CDR2 ANQGSEA. This chain's CDR3 is CSVEERIRGQLANYGYTF. The CDR3 region has the DNA TGCAGCGTTGAAGAACGTATTCGGGGACAGCTGGCTAACTATGGCTACACCTTC.

This rearrangement joins TRBV6-4 to TRBJ2-1, with D possibly matching TRBD1 (5 bases). Germline CDR1 is MRHNA and CDR2 is SNTAGT. The length of the CDR3 is 17 residues. Trimming removed 0 bases at V and 3 bases at J, with 15 bases between. The CDR3 bases are TGTGCCAGCAGTGACTCAGGGCAGGGCCTTAACTACAATGAGCAGTTCTTC. Its translation: CASSDSGQGLNYNEQFF.

V gene TRBV4-3 combines with J gene TRBJ1-4; 7 bases match TRBD1. Germline V CDR1 and CDR2: LGHNA, YSLEER. With 4 bases clipped from V and 7 bases from J, the junction kept 9 bases outside the gene matches. This CDR3 region has 15 residues. The CDR3 protein is CASSLLRGLGEKLFF. Written as DNA, the CDR3 is TGCGCCAGCAGCCTACTTAGGGGGCTGGGTGAAAAACTGTTTTTT.

The rearrangement joins TRBV19 to TRBJ1-5; no clear D gene. V shed 1 base and J shed 4 bases, with 11 bases lying between them. This CDR3 spans 15 amino acids. Germline loops: CDR1 LNHDA, CDR2 SQIVND (reference sequence). Here the CDR3 DNA reads TGTGCCAGTAGTATAGGTGTAGCGAGAAATCAGCCCCAGCATTTT. Its protein product is CASSIGVARNQPQHF.

This clone was seen only once. The chain has TRBV11-2 and TRBJ2-7, with D tentatively TRBD2 (6 bases). The V gene lost 4 bases and the J gene lost 6 bases, with 13 bases spanning the gap. Germline assignment: CDR1 SGHAT and CDR2 FQNNGV. CDR3 length: 13 amino acids. CDR3 DNA sequence: TGTGCCAGCAGCTCAACTTGGGGGGTCGAGCAGTACTTC. It is translated as CASSSTWGVEQYF.

The rearrangement links TRBV5-5 to TRBJ2-1, with a possible D match to TRBD2 (6 bases). V lost 2 bases to trimming and J lost 6 bases, with 12 bases between them. CDR3 length equals 14 residues. Germline V CDR1 and CDR2: SGHKS, YYEKEE (reference sequence). The DNA for the CDR3 is TGTGCCAGCAGCTTTCGGGACTTCCTCAATGAGCAGTTCTTC. Translation: CASSFRDFLNEQFF.

On this clone itself: The junction shows a germline mismatch at one end, possibly a read error. The rearrangement joins TRBV7-9 to TRBJ1-2, with unresolved D. The CDR3 consists of 8 residues. CDR1 is SEHNR and CDR2 is FQNEAQ in the germline V gene (reference sequence). The chain's CDR3 is CASREGSF. CDR3 in DNA: TGTGCCAGCAGGGAGGGCTCCTTC.

This chain connects TRBV4-3 to TRBJ2-7; 7 bases map to TRBD1. The germline V gene encodes CDR1 LGHNA and CDR2 YSLEER. V was clipped by 1 base and J by 4 bases; unmatched bases: 7. The CDR3 length is 15 residues. As DNA, the CDR3 is TGCGCCAGCAGCCAAGCTTTCCAGGGGGATTACGAGCAGTACTTC. It codes for CASSQAFQGDYEQYF.

This chain joins TRBV5-4 and TRBJ1-1, with D hard to call. Trimming took off 6 bases at V and 2 bases at J, with 14 bases between the two ends. This CDR3 has 14 amino acids. CDR1 SGHNT and CDR2 YYREEE come from the germline V gene (reference sequence). CDR3 protein: CASTLNTLNTEAFF. The CDR3 DNA reads as TGTGCCAGCACCCTGAACACGTTAAACACTGAAGCTTTCTTT.

V and J are TRBV14 and TRBJ2-3, with 10 bases identical to TRBD2. This CDR3 spans 13 amino acids. V lost 8 bases and J lost 1; bases outside the gene matches: 0. CDR1 SGHDN and CDR2 FVKESK come from the germline V gene. The CDR3 DNA sequence: TGTGCCAGCGGACTAGCGGGCACAGATACGCAGTATTTT. Its protein is CASGLAGTDTQYF. Using reference TRBV14 and TRBJ2-3 for the parts outside the CDR3, the full variable domain is EAGVTQFPSHSVIEKGQTVTLRCDPISGHDNLYWYRRVMGKEIKFLLHFVKESKQDESGMPNNRFLAERTGGTYSTLKVQPAELEDSGVYFCASGLAGTDTQYFGPGTRLTVL.

The chain combines TRBV29-1 with TRBJ2-3, with TRBD2 identical over 7 bases. Germline loops: CDR1 SQVTM, CDR2 ANQGSEA. The CDR3 runs to 13 residues. V lost 3 bases to trimming and J lost 1 base; unmatched junction nucleotides: 1. This CDR3 is CSVEAGGTDTQYF. CDR3 nucleotide sequence: TGCAGCGTTGAGGCGGGGGGCACAGATACGCAGTATTTT.

CDR3 sequence: CASSLTAFNSPLHF. The CDR3 nucleotides are TGTGCCAGTAGTTTAACAGCTTTTAATTCACCCCTCCACTTT. V and J are TRBV19 and TRBJ1-6; D not certain. Per the germline V gene, CDR1 is LNHDA and CDR2 is SQIVND (reference sequence). This CDR3 has 14 amino acids. Between the trimmed V and J ends, which lost 5 bases and 6 bases, there was a span of 11 bases.

This clone was picked up one time. The CDR3 DNA reads as TGTGCCAGCAGCTTAAACTCTGGGGGGTGGAATGAGCAGTTCTTC. It codes for CASSLNSGGWNEQFF. The V and J genes are TRBV7-3 and TRBJ2-1, with a tentative D call TRBD2 (6 bases). The CDR3 totals 15 residues. Per germline, CDR1 SGHTA and CDR2 FQGTGA. Trimming cost V 1 base and J 7 bases, with 14 bases left between them.

The chain is built from TRBV27 and TRBJ2-6, with 11 nucleotides matching TRBD2. The germline CDR1 and CDR2 sequences are MNHEY and SMNVEV (reference sequence). The CDR3 contains 21 residues. The V segment lost 7 bases and the J segment 0 bases; nucleotides outside the gene matches: 17. The CDR3 protein is CASIRGPPLGTSGSGANVLTF. As DNA, the CDR3 is TGTGCCAGCATAAGGGGGCCCCCGTTGGGGACTAGCGGCTCTGGGGCCAACGTCCTGACTTTC.

The V call is TRBV13, the J call TRBJ2-5; 7 bases map to TRBD1. The germline CDR1 and CDR2 sequences are PRHDT and FYEKMQ (reference sequence). V was pared by 6 bases and J by 5 bases, with 6 bases of the junction left unmatched. The CDR3 totals 13 residues. DNA for the CDR3: TGTGCCAGCAGTCAGGACAGGAGGGAGACCCAGTACTTC. It yields the protein CASSQDRRETQYF.

The rearrangement links TRBV3-1 (or the pseudogene TRBV3-2) to TRBJ2-5; a possible D gene is TRBD2 (6 bases). This CDR3 is built from 14 residues. V lost 4 bases, J lost 4 bases, and 13 bases lay in between. Germline V gene data show CDR1 as LGHDT and CDR2 as YNNKEL (reference sequence). CDR3 sequence reads: CASSLGGPRETQYF. The CDR3 nucleotides are TGTGCCAGCAGCCTCGGAGGGCCGAGAGAGACCCAGTACTTC.

The J gene is TRBJ2-2, the V gene TRBV19; D not certain. The germline V and J ends were trimmed by 5 bases and 0 bases, with 7 bases remaining between them. The CDR3 has 14 residues. The germline gives CDR1 LNHDA, CDR2 SQIVND (reference sequence). CDR3 residues: CASSVATNTGELFF. The CDR3 DNA is TGTGCCAGTAGTGTGGCCACGAACACCGGGGAGCTGTTTTTT.

This rearrangement joins TRBV28 to TRBJ2-2; possible D gene TRBD1, 6 bases. Trimming removed 5 bases from V and 6 bases from J, with 10 bases in between. The germline V gene encodes CDR1 MDHEN and CDR2 SYDVKM. The CDR3 runs to 13 residues. The CDR3 region has the DNA TGTGCCAGCAGTCGCGGACAGCCCGGGGAGCTGTTTTTT. Protein product: CASSRGQPGELFF.